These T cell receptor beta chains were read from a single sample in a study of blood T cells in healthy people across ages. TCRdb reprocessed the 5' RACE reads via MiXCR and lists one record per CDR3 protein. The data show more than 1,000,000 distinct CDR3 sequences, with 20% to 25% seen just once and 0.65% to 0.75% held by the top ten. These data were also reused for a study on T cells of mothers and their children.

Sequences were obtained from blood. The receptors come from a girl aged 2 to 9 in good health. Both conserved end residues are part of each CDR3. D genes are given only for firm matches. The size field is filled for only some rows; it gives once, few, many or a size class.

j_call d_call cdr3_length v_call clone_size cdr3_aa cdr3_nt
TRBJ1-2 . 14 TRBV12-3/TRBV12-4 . CASNNPQGLYGYTF TGTGCCAGCAACAACCCACAGGGCCTCTATGGCTACACCTTC
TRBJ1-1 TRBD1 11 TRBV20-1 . CRCHRGTEAFF TGCAGGTGCCACAGGGGGACTGAAGCTTTCTTT
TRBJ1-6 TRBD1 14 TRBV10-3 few CAIAGGTGDSPLHF TGTGCCATCGCCGGGGGGACAGGGGACTCACCCCTCCACTTT
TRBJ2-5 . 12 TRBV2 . CASKGAGETQYF TGTGCCAGCAAGGGGGCGGGGGAGACCCAGTACTTC
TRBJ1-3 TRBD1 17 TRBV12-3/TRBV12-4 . CASILGRQGLGGNTIYF TGTGCCAGCATCCTGGGAAGACAGGGCCTTGGAGGAAACACCATATATTTT
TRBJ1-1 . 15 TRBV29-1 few CSSRGDSGAGTEAFF TGCAGCAGCCGAGGGGACTCGGGGGCCGGCACTGAAGCTTTCTTT
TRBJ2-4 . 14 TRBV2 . CASSDPLAQNIQYF TGTGCCAGCAGTGATCCCTTGGCCCAAAACATTCAGTACTTC
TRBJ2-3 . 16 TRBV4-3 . CASSQDRGLPTDTQYF TGCGCCAGCAGCCAAGATCGGGGGCTCCCCACAGATACGCAGTATTTT
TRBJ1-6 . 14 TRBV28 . CASSRGRIGSPLHF TGTGCCAGCAGCCGGGGGAGGATAGGGTCACCCCTCCACTTT
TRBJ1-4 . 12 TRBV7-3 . CASGLTGVKLFF TGTGCCAGCGGGCTTACGGGGGTAAAACTGTTTTTT
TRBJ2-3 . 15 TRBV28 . CASSLGLDHTDTQYF TGTGCCAGCAGTTTGGGACTGGATCACACAGATACGCAGTATTTT
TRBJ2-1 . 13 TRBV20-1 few CSARATAYNEQFF TGCAGTGCTAGGGCGACAGCCTACAATGAGCAGTTCTTC
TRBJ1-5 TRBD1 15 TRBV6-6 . CASSPPGTGNQPQHF TGTGCCAGCAGTCCTCCCGGGACAGGTAATCAGCCCCAGCATTTT
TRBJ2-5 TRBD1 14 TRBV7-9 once CASSWDRREETQYF TGTGCCAGCTCTTGGGACAGGAGGGAAGAGACCCAGTACTTC
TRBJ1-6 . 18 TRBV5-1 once CASSPRALLSSYNSPLHF TGCGCCAGCAGCCCTAGGGCCCTTCTTAGCTCCTATAATTCACCCCTCCACTTT
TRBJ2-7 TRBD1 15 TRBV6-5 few CASSSPDRGSYEQYF TGTGCCAGCAGTTCCCCGGACAGGGGATCCTACGAGCAGTACTTC
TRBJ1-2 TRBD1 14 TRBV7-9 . CASTFGQGARGYTF TGTGCCAGCACCTTCGGACAGGGGGCAAGGGGCTACACCTTC
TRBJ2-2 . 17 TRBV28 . CASSTKLASYNTGELFF TGTGCCAGCAGCACAAAGCTAGCGAGCTACAACACCGGGGAGCTGTTTTTT
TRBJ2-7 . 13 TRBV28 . CASKKFRQYEQYF TGTGCCAGCAAGAAGTTCCGCCAATACGAGCAGTACTTC
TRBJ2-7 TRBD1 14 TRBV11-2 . CASSFFTGDYEQYF TGTGCCAGCAGCTTTTTTACAGGGGACTACGAGCAGTACTTC
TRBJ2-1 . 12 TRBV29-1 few CSVAGLPNEQFF TGCAGCGTTGCGGGACTTCCCAATGAGCAGTTCTTC
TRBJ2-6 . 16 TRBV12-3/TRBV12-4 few CANSSDSPSGANVLTF TGTGCCAACAGCTCGGACAGTCCCTCTGGGGCCAACGTCCTGACTTTC
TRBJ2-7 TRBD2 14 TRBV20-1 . CSARTSGRPYEQYF TGCAGTGCTAGGACTAGCGGGAGGCCCTACGAGCAGTACTTC
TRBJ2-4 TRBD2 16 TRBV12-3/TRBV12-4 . CASSLKLAGGEGIQYF TGTGCCAGCAGTTTAAAACTAGCGGGGGGGGAGGGCATTCAGTACTTC
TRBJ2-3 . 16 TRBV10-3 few CAIRPAGGLFPDTQYF TGTGCCATCAGGCCAGCAGGAGGTTTATTCCCAGATACGCAGTATTTT
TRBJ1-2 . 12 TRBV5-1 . CASSPDRYGYTF TGCGCCAGCAGTCCGGATCGCTATGGCTACACCTTC
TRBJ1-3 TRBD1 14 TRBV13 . CASSRWDRGNTIYF TGTGCCAGCAGCCGATGGGACAGGGGAAACACCATATATTTT
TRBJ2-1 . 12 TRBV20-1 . CSADQGNGEQFF TGCAGTGCTGATCAGGGTAATGGTGAGCAGTTCTTC
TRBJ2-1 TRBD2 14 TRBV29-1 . CSVLTSGRANEQFF TGCAGCGTCTTGACTAGCGGGAGGGCCAATGAGCAGTTCTTC
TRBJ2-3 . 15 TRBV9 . CASSVGGNGGDTQYF TGTGCCAGCAGCGTCGGGGGTAATGGAGGGGATACGCAGTATTTT
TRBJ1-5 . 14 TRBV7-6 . CASSSDDLNQPQHF TGTGCCAGCAGCTCTGACGACCTCAATCAGCCCCAGCATTTT
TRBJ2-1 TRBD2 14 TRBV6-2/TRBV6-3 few CASRTSGGSNEQFF TGTGCCAGCAGGACTAGCGGGGGGTCCAATGAGCAGTTCTTC
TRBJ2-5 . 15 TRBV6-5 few CASVSSRPSQETQYF TGTGCCAGCGTCTCGAGCAGACCGAGCCAAGAGACCCAGTACTTC
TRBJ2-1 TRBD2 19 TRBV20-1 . CSARPPGLAGGKAYNEQFF TGCAGTGCTAGACCACCGGGACTAGCGGGAGGAAAGGCCTACAATGAGCAGTTCTTC
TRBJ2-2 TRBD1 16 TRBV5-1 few CASSLDRQGAGGELFF TGCGCCAGCAGCTTAGACCGACAGGGGGCTGGCGGGGAGCTGTTTTTT
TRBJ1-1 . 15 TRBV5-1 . CASSQFVGGNSEAFF TGCGCCAGCAGTCAGTTCGTGGGGGGTAACTCTGAAGCTTTCTTT
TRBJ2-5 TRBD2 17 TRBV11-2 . CASTIGIAGAAEETQYF TGTGCCAGCACCATAGGGATAGCGGGAGCAGCGGAAGAGACCCAGTACTTC
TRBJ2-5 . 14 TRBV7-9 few CASRVGGAEETQYF TGTGCCAGCAGGGTGGGGGGGGCAGAAGAGACCCAGTACTTC
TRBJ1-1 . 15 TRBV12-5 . CASGLVQEGYTEAFF TGTGCTAGTGGTTTGGTACAGGAGGGGTACACTGAAGCTTTCTTT
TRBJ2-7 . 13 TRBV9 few CASSVGVTYEQYF TGTGCCAGCAGCGTTGGGGTAACCTACGAGCAGTACTTC
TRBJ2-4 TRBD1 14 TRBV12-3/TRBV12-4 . CASSLGGQGNIQYF TGTGCCAGCAGTTTAGGGGGACAGGGTAACATTCAGTACTTC
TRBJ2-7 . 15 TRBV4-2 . CASSQEEGGVYEQYF TGTGCCAGCAGCCAAGAAGAAGGGGGGGTCTACGAGCAGTACTTC
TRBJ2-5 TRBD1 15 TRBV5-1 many CASSGTGARGKTQYF TGCGCCAGCAGCGGAACAGGGGCCAGGGGCAAGACCCAGTACTTC
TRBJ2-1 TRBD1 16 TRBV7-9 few CASSHGLGQGVGEQFF TGTGCCAGCAGCCATGGATTAGGCCAGGGGGTAGGTGAGCAGTTCTTC
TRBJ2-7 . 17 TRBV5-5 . CASSLVSGASVIYEQYF TGTGCCAGCAGCTTGGTATCTGGTGCCAGCGTTATCTACGAGCAGTACTTC
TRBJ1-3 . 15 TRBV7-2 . CASSERRFSGNTIYF TGTGCCAGCAGCGAACGAAGATTCTCTGGAAACACCATATATTTT
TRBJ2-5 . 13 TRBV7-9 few CASSLIPEETQYF TGTGCCAGCAGCTTAATCCCTGAAGAGACCCAGTACTTC
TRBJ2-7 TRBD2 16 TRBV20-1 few CSARDQAGGTPYEQYF TGCAGTGCTAGAGATCAAGCGGGAGGGACCCCGTACGAGCAGTACTTC